Included here is one T cell receptor (beta chain) sequence, with context. Authors' processing steps: The authors estimated nucleated cell counts from reference gene primer amplification. Method: immunoSEQ multiplex PCR; TCRdb's copy keeps in-frame clones and lacks some. The V and J calls and clone size are taken from that table; D and trimming were inferred from the DNA. The sample lists 210,000 or so clones, about 91% occurring once. The source of the sample is a study of blood T cell repertoires in COVID-19. Overall study: Both acute and convalescent COVID-19 samples were obtained from the United States, Italy and Spain. T cells, B-cell-depleted T cells, or PBMCs provided the cDNA or gDNA that served as material.

V lost 0 bases and J lost 8, with 10 bases in between. The CDR3 spans 12 residues. Looked up from germline, CDR1 is GTSNPN and CDR2 is SVGIG (reference sequence). This chain connects TRBV30 to TRBJ1-1, with D unresolved. Input material: peripheral blood. The receptor comes from a man between 18 and 29 years old with active or convalescent COVID-19. In DNA, the CDR3 is TGTGCCTGGAGTGTAAGTAGTGCGGAAGCTTTCTTT. Translating gives CAWSVSSAEAFF.